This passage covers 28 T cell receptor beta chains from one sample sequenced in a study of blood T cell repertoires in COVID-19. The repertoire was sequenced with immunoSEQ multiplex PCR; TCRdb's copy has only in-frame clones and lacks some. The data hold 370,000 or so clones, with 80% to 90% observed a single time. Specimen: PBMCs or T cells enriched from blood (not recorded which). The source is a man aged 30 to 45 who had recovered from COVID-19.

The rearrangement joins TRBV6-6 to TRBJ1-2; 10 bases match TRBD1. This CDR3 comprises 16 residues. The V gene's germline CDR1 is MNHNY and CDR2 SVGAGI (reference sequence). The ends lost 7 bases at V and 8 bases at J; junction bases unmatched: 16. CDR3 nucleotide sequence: TGTGCCAGCACTTCCCCCGGAAACCGGGACAGGGGCGGCTACACCTTC. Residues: CASTSPGNRDRGGYTF.

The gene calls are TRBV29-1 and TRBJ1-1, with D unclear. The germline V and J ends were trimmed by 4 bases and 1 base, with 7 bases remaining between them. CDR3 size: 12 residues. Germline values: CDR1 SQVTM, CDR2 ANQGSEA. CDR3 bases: TGCAGCGTTGGGGCAGCGAACACTGAAGCTTTCTTT. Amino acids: CSVGAANTEAFF.

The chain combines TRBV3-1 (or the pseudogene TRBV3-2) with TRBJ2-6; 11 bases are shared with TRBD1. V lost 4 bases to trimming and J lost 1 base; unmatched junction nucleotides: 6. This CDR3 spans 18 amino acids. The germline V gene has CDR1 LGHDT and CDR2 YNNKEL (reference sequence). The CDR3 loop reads CASSRSRDRGSGANVLTF. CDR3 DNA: TGTGCCAGCAGCCGTAGCCGGGACAGGGGGTCTGGGGCCAACGTCCTGACTTTC.

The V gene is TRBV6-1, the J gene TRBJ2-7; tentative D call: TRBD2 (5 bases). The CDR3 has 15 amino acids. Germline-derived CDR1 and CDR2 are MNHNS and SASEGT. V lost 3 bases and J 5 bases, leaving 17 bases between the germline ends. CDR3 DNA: TGTGCCAGCAGTGAGTGGCCACCCCGGAGGAACGAGCAGTACTTC. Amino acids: CASSEWPPRRNEQYF.

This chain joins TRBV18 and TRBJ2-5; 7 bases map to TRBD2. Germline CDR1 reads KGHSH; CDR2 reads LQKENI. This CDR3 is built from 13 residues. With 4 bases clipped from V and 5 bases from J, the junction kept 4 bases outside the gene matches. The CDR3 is CASSLAGGETQYF. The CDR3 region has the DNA TGTGCCAGCTCACTAGCCGGGGGGGAGACCCAGTACTTC.

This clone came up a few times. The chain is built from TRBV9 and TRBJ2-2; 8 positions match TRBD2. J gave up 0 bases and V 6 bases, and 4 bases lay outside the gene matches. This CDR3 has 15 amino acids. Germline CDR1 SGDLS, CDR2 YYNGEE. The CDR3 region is CASTHGGANTGELFF. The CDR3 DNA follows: TGTGCCAGCACCCACGGGGGGGCGAACACCGGGGAGCTGTTTTTT.

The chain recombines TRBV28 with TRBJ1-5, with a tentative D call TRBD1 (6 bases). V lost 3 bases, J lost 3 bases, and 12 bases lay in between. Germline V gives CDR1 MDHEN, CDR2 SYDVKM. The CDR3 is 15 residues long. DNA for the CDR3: TGTGCCAGCAGTTTTAGGTCAGGGGACAATCAGCCCCAGCATTTT. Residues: CASSFRSGDNQPQHF.

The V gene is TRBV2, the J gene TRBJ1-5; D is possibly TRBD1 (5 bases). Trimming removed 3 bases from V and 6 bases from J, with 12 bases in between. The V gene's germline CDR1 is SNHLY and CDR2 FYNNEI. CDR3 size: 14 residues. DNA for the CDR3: TGTGCCAGCAGTGACGGTAGGGGTATTCAGCCCCAGCATTTT. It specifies CASSDGRGIQPQHF.

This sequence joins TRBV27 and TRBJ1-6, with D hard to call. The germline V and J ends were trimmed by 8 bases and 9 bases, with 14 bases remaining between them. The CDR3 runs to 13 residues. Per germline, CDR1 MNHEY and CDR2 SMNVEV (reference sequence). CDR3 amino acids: CASSPVGSSPLHF. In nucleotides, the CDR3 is TGTGCCAGCTCCCCCGTGGGCTCTTCACCCCTCCACTTT.

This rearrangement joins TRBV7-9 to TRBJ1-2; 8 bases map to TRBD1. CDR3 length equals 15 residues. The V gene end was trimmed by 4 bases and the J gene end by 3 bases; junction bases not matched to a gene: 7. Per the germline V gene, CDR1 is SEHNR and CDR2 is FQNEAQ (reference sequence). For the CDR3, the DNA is TGTGCCAGCAGCTCCCGACAGGGGTTGGACTATGGCTACACCTTC. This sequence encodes CASSSRQGLDYGYTF. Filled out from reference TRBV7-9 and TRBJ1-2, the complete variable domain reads DTGVSQNPRHKITKRGQNVTFRCDPISEHNRLYWYRQTLGQGPEFLTYFQNEAQLEKSRLLSDRFSAERPKGSFSTLEIQRTEQGDSAMYLCASSSRQGLDYGYTFGSGTRLTVV.

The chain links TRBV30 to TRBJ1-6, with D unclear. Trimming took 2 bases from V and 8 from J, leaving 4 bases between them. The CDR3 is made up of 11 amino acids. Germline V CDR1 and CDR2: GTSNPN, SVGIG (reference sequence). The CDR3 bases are TGTGCCTGGAGTTCGGATTCACCCCTCCACTTT. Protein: CAWSSDSPLHF.

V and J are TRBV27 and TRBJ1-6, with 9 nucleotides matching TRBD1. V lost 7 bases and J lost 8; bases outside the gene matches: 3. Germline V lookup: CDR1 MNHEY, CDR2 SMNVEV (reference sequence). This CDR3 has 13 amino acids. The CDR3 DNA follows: TGTGCCAGCATGGACAGGGGTTATTCACCCCTCCACTTT. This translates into CASMDRGYSPLHF.

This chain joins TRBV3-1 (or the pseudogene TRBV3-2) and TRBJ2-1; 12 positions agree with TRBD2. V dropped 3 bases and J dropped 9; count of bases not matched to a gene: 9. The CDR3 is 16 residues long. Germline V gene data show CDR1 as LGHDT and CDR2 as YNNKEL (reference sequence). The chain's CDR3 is CASSQKRLAGDGEQFF. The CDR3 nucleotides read TGTGCCAGCAGCCAGAAGCGACTAGCGGGGGATGGTGAGCAGTTCTTC.

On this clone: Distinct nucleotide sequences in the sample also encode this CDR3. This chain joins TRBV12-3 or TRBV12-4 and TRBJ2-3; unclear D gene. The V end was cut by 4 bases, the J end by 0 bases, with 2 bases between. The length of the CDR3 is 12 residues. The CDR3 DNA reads TGTGCCAGCAGTTCAAGCACAGATACGCAGTATTTT. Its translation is CASSSSTDTQYF.

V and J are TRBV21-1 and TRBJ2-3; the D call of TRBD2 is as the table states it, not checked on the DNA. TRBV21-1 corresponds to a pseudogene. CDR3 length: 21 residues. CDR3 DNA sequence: TGTGCCAGCAGCAAAGCCAGCAAGGCGGCACTAGCGGGGGGGTTAAGAGATACGCAGTATTTT. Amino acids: CASSKASKAALAGGLRDTQYF.

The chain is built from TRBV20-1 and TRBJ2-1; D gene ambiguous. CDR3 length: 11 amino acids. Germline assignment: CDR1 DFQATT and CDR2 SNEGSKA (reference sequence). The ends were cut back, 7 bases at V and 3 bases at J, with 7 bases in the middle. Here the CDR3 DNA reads TGCAGTGGACAAGTCTACAATGAGCAGTTCTTC. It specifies CSGQVYNEQFF.

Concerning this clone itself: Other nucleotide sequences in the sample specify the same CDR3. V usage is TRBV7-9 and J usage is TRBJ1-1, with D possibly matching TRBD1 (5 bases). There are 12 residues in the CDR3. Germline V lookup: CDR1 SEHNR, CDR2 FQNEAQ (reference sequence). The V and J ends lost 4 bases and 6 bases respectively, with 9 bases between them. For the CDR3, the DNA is TGTGCCAGCAGCTGGGGGGGTTCTGAAGCTTTCTTT. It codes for CASSWGGSEAFF.

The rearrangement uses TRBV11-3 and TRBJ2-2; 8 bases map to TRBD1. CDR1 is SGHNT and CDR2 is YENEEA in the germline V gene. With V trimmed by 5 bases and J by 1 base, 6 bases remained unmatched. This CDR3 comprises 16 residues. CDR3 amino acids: CASSSRQGRNTGELFF. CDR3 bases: TGTGCCAGCAGCAGCCGACAGGGGAGGAACACCGGGGAGCTGTTTTTT.

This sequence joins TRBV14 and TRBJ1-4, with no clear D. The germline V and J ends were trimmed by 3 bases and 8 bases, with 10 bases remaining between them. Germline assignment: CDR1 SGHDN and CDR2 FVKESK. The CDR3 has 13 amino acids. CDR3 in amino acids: CASSQGRREKLFF. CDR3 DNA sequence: TGTGCCAGCAGCCAGGGCAGGCGCGAAAAACTGTTTTTT. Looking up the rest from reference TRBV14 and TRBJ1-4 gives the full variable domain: EAGVTQFPSHSVIEKGQTVTLRCDPISGHDNLYWYRRVMGKEIKFLLHFVKESKQDESGMPNNRFLAERTGGTYSTLKVQPAELEDSGVYFCASSQGRREKLFFGSGTQLSVL.

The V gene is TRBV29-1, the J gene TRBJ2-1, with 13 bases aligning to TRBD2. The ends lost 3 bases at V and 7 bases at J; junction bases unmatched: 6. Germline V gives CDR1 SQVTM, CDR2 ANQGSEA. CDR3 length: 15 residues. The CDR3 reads CSVDRTSGGSNEQFF. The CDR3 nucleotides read TGCAGCGTTGACAGGACTAGCGGGGGTTCGAATGAGCAGTTCTTC.

The CDR3 region is CASSQGGPAFAFF. For the CDR3, the DNA is TGTGCCAGCAGCCAGGGGGGGCCGGCTTTTGCGTTCTTC. The chain couples TRBV3-1 (or the pseudogene TRBV3-2) to TRBJ2-1, with D possibly being TRBD2 (7 bases). V dropped 3 bases and J dropped 15 bases, with 18 bases sitting between them. Germline V gene data show CDR1 as LGHDT and CDR2 as YNNKEL (reference sequence). The CDR3 contains 13 residues.

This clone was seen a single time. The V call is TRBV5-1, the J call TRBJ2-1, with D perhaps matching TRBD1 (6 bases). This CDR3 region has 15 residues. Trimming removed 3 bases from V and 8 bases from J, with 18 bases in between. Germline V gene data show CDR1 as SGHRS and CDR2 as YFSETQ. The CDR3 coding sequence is TGCGCCAGCAGCTCCCAAGTTGAACAGGGTGATGAGCAGTTCTTC. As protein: CASSSQVEQGDEQFF.

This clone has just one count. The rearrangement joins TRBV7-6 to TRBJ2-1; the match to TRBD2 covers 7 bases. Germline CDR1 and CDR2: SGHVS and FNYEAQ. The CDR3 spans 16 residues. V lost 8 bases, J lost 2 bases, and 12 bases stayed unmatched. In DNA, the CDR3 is TGTGCCAGCGCCACCGAGCGGGACCTAGCCTACAATGAGCAGTTCTTC. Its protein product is CASATERDLAYNEQFF.

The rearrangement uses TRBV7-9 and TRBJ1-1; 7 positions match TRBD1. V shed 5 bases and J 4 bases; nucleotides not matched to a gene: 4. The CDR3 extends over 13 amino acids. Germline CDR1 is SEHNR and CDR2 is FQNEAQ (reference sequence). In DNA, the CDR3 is TGTGCCAGCAGCCCCGGACAGGTCACTGAAGCTTTCTTT. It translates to CASSPGQVTEAFF.

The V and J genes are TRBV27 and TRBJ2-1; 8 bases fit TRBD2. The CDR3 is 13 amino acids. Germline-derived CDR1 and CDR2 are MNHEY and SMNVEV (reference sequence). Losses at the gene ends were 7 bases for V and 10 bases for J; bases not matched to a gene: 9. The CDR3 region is CASISAGGDEQFF. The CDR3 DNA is TGTGCCAGCATATCCGCCGGGGGGGACGAGCAGTTCTTC.

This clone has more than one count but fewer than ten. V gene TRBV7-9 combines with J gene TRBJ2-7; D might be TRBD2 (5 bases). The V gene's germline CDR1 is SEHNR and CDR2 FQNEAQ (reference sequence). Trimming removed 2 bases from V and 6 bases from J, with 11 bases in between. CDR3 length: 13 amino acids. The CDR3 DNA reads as TGTGCCAGCAGCTTATCCGGGGTTGGCGAGCAGTACTTC. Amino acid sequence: CASSLSGVGEQYF.

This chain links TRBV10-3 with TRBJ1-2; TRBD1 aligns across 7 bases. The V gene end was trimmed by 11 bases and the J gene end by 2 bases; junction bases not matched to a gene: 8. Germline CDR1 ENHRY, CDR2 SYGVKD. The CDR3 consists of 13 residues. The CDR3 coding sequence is TGTGCCTCAACAGGGGCCGAAAACTATGGCTACACCTTC. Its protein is CASTGAENYGYTF.

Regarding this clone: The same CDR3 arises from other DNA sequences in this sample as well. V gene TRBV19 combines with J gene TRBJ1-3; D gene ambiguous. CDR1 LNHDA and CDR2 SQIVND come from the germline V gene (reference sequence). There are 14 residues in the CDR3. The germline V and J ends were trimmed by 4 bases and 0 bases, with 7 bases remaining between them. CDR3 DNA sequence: TGTGCCAGTAGTACGGGGTACTCTGGAAACACCATATATTTT. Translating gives CASSTGYSGNTIYF.